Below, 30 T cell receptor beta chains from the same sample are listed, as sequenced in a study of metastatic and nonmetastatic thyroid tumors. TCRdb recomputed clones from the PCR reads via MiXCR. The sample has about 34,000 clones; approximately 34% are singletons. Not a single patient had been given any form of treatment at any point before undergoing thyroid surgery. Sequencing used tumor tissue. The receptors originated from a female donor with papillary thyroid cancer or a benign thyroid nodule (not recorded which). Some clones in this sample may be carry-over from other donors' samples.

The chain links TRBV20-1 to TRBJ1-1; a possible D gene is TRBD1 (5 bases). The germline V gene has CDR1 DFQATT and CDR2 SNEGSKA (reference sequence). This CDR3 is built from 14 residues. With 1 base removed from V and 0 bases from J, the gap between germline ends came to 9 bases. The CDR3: CSARAQGMNTEAFF. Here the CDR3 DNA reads TGCAGTGCTAGAGCCCAGGGCATGAACACTGAAGCTTTCTTT.

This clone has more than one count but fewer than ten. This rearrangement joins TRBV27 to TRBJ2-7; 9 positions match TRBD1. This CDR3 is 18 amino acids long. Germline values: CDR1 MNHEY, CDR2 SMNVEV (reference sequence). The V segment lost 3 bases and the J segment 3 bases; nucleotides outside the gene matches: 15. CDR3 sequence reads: CASSFSRDRDRDFYEQYF. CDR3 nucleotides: TGTGCCAGCAGTTTCTCAAGAGACCGGGACAGGGATTTCTACGAGCAGTACTTC.

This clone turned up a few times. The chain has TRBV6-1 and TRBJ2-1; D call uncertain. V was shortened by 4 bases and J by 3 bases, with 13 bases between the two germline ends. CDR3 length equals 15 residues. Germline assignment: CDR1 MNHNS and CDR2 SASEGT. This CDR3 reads CASSAGEEGYNEQFF. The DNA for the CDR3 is TGTGCCAGCAGTGCAGGCGAGGAAGGCTACAATGAGCAGTTCTTC.

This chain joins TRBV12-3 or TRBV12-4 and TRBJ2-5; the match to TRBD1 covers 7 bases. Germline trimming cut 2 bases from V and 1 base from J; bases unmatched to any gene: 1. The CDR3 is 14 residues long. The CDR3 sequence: CASSLRQGQETQYF. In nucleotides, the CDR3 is TGTGCCAGCAGTTTAAGACAGGGCCAAGAGACCCAGTACTTC.

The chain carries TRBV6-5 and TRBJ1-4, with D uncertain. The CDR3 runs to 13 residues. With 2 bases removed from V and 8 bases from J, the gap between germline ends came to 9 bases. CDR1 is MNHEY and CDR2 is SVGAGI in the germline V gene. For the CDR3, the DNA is TGTGCCAGCAGTTACGCCCTCAGCGAAAAACTGTTTTTT. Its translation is CASSYALSEKLFF.

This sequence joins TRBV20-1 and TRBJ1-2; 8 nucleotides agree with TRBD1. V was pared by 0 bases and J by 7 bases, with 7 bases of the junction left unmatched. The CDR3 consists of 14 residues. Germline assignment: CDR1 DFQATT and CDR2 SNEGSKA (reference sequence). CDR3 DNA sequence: TGCAGTGCTAGAGATCTAGCAGGGGGCAGTGGCTACACCTTC. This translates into CSARDLAGGSGYTF.

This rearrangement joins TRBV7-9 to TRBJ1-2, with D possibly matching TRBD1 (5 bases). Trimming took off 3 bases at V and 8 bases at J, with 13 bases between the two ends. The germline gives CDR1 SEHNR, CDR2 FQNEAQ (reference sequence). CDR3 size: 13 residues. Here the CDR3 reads CASSFQRDGGYTF. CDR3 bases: TGTGCCAGCAGCTTCCAAAGGGACGGCGGCTACACCTTC.

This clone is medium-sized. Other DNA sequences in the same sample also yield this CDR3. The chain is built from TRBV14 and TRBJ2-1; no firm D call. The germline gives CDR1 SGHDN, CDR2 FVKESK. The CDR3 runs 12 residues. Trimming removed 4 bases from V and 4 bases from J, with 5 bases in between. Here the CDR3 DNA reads TGTGCCAGCAGCCTACGGTACAATGAGCAGTTCTTC. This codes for CASSLRYNEQFF.

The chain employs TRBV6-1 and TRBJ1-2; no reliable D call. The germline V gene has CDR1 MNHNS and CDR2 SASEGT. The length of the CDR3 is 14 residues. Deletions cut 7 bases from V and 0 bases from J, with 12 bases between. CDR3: CASTDRTSNYGYTF. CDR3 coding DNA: TGTGCCAGCACTGATAGGACCTCTAACTATGGCTACACCTTC.

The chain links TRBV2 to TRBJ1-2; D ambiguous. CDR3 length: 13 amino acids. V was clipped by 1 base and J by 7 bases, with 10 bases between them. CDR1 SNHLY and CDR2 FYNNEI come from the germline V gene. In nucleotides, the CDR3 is TGTGCCAGCAGTGAAGACGTATCGGGTGGCTACACCTTC. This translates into CASSEDVSGGYTF. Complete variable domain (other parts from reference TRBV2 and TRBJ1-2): EPEVTQTPSHQVTQMGQEVILRCVPISNHLYFYWYRQILGQKVEFLVSFYNNEISEKSEIFDDQFSVERPDGSNFTLKIRSTKLEDSAMYFCASSEDVSGGYTFGSGTRLTVV.

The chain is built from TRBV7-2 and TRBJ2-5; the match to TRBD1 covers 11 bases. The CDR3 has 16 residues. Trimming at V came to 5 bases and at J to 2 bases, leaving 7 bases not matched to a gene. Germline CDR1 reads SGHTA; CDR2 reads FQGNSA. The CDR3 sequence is CASSKWTGGLQETQYF. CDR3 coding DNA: TGTGCCAGCAGCAAATGGACAGGGGGCCTTCAAGAGACCCAGTACTTC. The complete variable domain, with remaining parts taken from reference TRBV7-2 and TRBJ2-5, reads GAGVSQSPSNKVTEKGKDVELRCDPISGHTALYWYRQSLGQGLEFLIYFQGNSAPDKSGLPSDRFSAERTGGSVSTLTIQRTQQEDSAVYLCASSKWTGGLQETQYFGPGTRLLVL.

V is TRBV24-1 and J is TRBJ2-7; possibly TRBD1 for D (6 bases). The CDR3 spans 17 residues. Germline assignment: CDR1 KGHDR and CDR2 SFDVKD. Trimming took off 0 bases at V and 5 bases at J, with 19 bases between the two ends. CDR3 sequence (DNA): TGTGCCACCAGTGATTTGGTGTGCAGGGGAATTCGGCACGAGCAGTACTTC. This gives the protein CATSDLVCRGIRHEQYF.

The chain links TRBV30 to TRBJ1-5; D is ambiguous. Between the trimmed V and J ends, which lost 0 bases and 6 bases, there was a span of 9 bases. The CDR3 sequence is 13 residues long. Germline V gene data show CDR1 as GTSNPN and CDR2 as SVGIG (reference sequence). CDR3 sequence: CAWSVGKGQPQHF. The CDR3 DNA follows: TGTGCCTGGAGTGTGGGTAAGGGTCAGCCCCAGCATTTT.

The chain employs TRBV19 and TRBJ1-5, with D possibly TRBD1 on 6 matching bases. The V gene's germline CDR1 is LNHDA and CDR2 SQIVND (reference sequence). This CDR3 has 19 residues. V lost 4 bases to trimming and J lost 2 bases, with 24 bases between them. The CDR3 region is CASSTPQNRVGEGNQPQHF. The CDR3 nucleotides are TGTGCCAGTAGTACTCCCCAAAACAGGGTAGGGGAAGGCAATCAGCCCCAGCATTTT.

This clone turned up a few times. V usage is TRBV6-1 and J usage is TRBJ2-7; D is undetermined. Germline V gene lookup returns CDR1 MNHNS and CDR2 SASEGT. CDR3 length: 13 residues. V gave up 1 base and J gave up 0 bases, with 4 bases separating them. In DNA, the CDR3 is TGTGCCAGCAGTGAAGAGGGCTCCTACGAGCAGTACTTC. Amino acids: CASSEEGSYEQYF.

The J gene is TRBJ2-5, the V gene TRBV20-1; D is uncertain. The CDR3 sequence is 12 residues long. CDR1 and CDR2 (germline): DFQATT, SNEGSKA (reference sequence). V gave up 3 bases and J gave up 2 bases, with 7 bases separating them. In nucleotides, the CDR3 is TGCAGTGCTAGCCCGGTACAAGAGACCCAGTACTTC. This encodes CSASPVQETQYF.

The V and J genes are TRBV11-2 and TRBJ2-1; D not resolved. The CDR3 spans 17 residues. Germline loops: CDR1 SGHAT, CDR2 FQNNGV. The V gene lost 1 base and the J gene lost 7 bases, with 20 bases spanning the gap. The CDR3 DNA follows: TGTGCCAGCAGCTTAGTGTTGGGCGGCCCCTCGGGTAATGAGCAGTTCTTC. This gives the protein CASSLVLGGPSGNEQFF.

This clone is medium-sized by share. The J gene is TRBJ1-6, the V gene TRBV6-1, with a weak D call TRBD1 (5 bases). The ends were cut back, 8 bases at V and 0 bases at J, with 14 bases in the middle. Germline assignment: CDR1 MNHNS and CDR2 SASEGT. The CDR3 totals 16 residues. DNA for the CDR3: TGTGCCAGCGGAGGGGTCGGAAGCTCCTATAATTCACCCCTCCACTTT. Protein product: CASGGVGSSYNSPLHF.

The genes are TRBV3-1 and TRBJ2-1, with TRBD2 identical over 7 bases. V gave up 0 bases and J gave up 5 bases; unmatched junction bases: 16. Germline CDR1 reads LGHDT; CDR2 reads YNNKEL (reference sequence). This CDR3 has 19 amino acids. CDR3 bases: TGTGCCAGCAGCCAAGAGGGTAGCGGGTGGGTAGGAGTAGACAATGAGCAGTTCTTC. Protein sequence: CASSQEGSGWVGVDNEQFF.

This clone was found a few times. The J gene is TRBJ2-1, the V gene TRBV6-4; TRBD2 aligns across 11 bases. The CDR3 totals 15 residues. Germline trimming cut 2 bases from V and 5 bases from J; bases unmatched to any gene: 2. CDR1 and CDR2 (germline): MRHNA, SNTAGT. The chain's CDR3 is CASSDGTSGNNEQFF. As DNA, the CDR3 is TGTGCCAGCAGTGACGGGACTAGCGGTAACAATGAGCAGTTCTTC.

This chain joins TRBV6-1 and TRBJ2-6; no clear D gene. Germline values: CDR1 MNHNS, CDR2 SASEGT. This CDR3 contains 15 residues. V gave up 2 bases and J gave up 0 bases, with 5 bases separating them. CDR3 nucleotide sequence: TGTGCCAGCAGTGAAAGGCTCTCTGGGGCCAACGTCCTGACTTTC. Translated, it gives CASSERLSGANVLTF.

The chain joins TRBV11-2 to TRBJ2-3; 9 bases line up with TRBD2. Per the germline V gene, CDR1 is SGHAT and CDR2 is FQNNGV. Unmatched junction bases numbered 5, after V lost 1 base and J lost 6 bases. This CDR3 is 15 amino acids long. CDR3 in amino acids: CASSLVAGAVDTQYF. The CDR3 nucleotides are TGTGCCAGCAGCTTAGTAGCGGGAGCGGTTGATACGCAGTATTTT.

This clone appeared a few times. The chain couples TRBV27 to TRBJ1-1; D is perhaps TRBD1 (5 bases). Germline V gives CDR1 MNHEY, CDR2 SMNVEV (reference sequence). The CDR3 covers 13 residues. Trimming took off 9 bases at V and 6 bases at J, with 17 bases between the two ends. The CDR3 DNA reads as TGTGCCAGTTCGTCCTCAGGGAGGGCTGAAGCTTTCTTT. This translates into CASSSSGRAEAFF.

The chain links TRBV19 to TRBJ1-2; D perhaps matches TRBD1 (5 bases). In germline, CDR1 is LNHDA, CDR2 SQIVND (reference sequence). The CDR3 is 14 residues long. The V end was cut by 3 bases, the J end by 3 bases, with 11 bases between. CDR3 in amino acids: CASSISTRDYGYTF. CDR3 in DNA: TGTGCCAGTAGTATCTCGACCAGGGACTATGGCTACACCTTC.

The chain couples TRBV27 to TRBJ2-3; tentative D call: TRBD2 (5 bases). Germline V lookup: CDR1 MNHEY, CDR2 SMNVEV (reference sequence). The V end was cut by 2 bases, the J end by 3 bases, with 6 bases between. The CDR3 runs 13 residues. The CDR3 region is CASSLTSTDTQYF. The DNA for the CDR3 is TGTGCCAGCAGTTTAACTAGTACAGATACGCAGTATTTT.

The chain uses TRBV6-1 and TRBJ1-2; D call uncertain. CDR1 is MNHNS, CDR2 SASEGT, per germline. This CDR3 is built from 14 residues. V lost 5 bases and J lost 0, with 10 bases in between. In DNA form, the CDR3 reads TGTGCCAGCAGTCCGGGATTCACTAACTATGGCTACACCTTC. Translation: CASSPGFTNYGYTF.

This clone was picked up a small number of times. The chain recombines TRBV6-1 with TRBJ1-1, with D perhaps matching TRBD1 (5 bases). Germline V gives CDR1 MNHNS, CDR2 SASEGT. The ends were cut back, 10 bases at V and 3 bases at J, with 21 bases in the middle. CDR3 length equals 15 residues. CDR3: CATKMGGGTYTEAFF. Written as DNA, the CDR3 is TGTGCCACCAAAATGGGGGGTGGGACGTACACTGAAGCTTTCTTT.

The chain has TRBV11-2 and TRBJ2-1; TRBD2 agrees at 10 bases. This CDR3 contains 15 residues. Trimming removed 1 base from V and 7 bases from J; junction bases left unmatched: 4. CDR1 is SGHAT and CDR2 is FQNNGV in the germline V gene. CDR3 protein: CASSLVAGGRNEQFF. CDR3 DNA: TGTGCCAGCAGCTTAGTAGCGGGGGGCAGGAATGAGCAGTTCTTC.

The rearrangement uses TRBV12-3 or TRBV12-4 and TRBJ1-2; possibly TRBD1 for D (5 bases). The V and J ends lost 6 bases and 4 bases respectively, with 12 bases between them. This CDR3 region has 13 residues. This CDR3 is CASRGDGTYGYTF. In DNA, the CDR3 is TGTGCCAGCAGGGGGGACGGGACCTATGGCTACACCTTC.

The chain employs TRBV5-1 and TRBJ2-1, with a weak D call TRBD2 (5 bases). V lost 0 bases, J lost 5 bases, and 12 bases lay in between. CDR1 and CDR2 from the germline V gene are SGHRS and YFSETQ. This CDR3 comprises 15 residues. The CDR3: CASSLVVGVDNEQFF. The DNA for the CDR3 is TGCGCCAGCAGCTTGGTTGTGGGAGTGGACAATGAGCAGTTCTTC.